This TCR beta chain was identified during a study of cytomegalovirus exposure and HLA in healthy donors. As concerns this clone: Its antigen is not identified.

Findings of the study overall: Accounts indicate the classifier identified cytomegalovirus status with strong specificity and sensitivity. Listed as cytomegalovirus-associated were roughly 180 TCR beta chains. Some public TCRs appeared in many individuals, while most sequences were rare.

The V gene end was trimmed by 4 bases and the J gene end by 4 bases; junction bases not matched to a gene: 5. CDR1 and CDR2 from the germline V gene are SGDLS and YYNGEE. The CDR3 runs to 15 residues. TCRdb's copy holds only in-frame clones and misses some; the assay was immunoSEQ multiplex PCR. The sample records around 99,000 clones, roughly 86% being singletons. The chain has TRBV9 and TRBJ2-2; 9 bases map to TRBD1. The receptor comes from a woman younger than 35 in good health and CMV-seronegative. Sequences were obtained from PBMCs. The CDR3 DNA is TGTGCCAGCAGCCTGGGACAGGGTATCACCGGGGAGCTGTTTTTT. Its translation: CASSLGQGITGELFF.